The T cell receptor beta chain under discussion was sequenced for a study of cytomegalovirus exposure and HLA in healthy donors. The study, taken as a whole, reports: It was reportedly the case that the classifier diagnosed cytomegalovirus status with high specificity and sensitivity. The authors enumerated under 200 TCR beta chains as linked to cytomegalovirus. Immune exposure was documented only through CMV serostatus.

As for this clone: What it recognizes is unknown.

The PCR employed 60 Vbeta primers together with 13 Jbeta primers. TCRdb's copy holds only in-frame clones and misses some; the assay was immunoSEQ multiplex PCR. The table records roughly 190,000 clones, over 70% of them present only once. The CDR3 totals 14 residues. The ends were cut back, 5 bases at V and 4 bases at J, with 14 bases in the middle. Germline loops: CDR1 MNHEY, CDR2 SVGAGI. This TCR was recovered from a female donor in good health and CMV-seronegative. V usage is TRBV6-5 and J usage is TRBJ1-2; D call uncertain. Material: PBMCs. CDR3 in DNA: TGTGCCAGCAGTGAAATCGTGCAGGCCTATGGCTACACCTTC. Protein: CASSEIVQAYGYTF.